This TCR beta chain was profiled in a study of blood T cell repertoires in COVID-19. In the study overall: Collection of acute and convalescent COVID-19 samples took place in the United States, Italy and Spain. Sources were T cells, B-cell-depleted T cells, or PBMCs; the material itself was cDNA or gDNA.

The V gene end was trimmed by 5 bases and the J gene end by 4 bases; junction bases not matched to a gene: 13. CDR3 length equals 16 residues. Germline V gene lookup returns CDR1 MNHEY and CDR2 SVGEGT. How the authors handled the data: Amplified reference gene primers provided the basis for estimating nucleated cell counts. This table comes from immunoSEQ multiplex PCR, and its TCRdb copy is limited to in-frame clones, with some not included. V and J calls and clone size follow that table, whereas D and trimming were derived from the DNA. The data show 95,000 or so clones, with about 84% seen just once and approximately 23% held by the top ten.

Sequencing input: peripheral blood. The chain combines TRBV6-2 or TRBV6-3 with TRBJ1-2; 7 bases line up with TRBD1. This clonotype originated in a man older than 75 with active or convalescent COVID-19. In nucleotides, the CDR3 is TGTGCCAGCAGTCGCCTGGACAGGTTGGTTCGCTATGGCTACACCTTC. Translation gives CASSRLDRLVRYGYTF.